Following are 10 T cell receptor beta chains from one sample sequenced in a study of control samples from healthy donors and cancer patients. Some clones are missing from TCRdb's copy, which holds only in-frame ones; the method was immunoSEQ multiplex PCR. The sample has 120,000 or so clones; roughly 86% are singletons. Material: blood. Receptor source: a man aged 55 to 70 in good health.

V gene TRBV24-1 combines with J gene TRBJ2-3, with D possibly called TRBD1 or TRBD2 (5 bases each). The CDR3 runs to 16 residues. The V gene lost 3 bases and the J gene lost 4 bases, with 16 bases spanning the gap. From germline, CDR1 is KGHDR and CDR2 SFDVKD. The CDR3 DNA is TGTGCCACCAGTGATCCTCGGGGCCCTCGGGCAGATACGCAGTATTTT. Its protein product is CATSDPRGPRADTQYF.

V and J are TRBV27 and TRBJ1-5; TRBD1 agrees at 7 bases. Germline lookup yields CDR1 MNHEY and CDR2 SMNVEV (reference sequence). This CDR3 has 14 amino acids. V was clipped by 6 bases and J by 4 bases; unmatched bases: 6. The CDR3 sequence: CASRPRGLNQPQHF. The CDR3 DNA reads as TGTGCCAGCAGACCCAGGGGGTTAAATCAGCCCCAGCATTTT.

The J gene is TRBJ1-4, the V gene TRBV28, with 9 nucleotides matching TRBD1. Germline CDR1 MDHEN, CDR2 SYDVKM. The CDR3 contains 16 residues. Losses at the gene ends were 5 bases for V and 7 bases for J; bases not matched to a gene: 11. The CDR3 DNA reads TGTGCCAGCAGTATCCTCGACAGGGGGTTTGGTGAAAAACTGTTTTTT. It translates to CASSILDRGFGEKLFF.

This rearrangement joins TRBV27 to TRBJ1-2; no clear D gene. From germline, CDR1 is MNHEY and CDR2 SMNVEV (reference sequence). The CDR3 runs 14 residues. Trimming removed 5 bases from V and 8 bases from J, with 18 bases in between. DNA for the CDR3: TGTGCCAGCAGTGCCCTCCCTCCCGACCACGGCTACACCTTC. Translation gives CASSALPPDHGYTF.

Details on this clone: One junction end does not reproduce the germline sequence, and a read error may be involved. The rearrangement uses TRBV4-1 and TRBJ2-2; no clear D gene. This CDR3 has 13 residues. CDR1 is MGHRA and CDR2 is YSYEKL in the germline V gene. The CDR3 DNA reads TGCGCCAGCAGGCAAGCAGTTACCGGGGAGCTGTTTTTT. This sequence encodes CASRQAVTGELFF.

The rearrangement uses TRBV28 and TRBJ1-1; the D gene is possibly TRBD1 (5 bases). The V end was cut by 5 bases, the J end by 5 bases, with 18 bases between. This CDR3 comprises 15 residues. From germline, CDR1 is MDHEN and CDR2 SYDVKM. In DNA, the CDR3 is TGTGCCAGCAGTCCCGGCACCCGACGGGGGACTGAAGCTTTCTTT. The encoded protein is CASSPGTRRGTEAFF. Full variable domain (remainder filled in from reference TRBV28 and TRBJ1-1): DVKVTQSSRYLVKRTGEKVFLECVQDMDHENMFWYRQDPGLGLRLIYFSYDVKMKEKGDIPEGYSVSREKKERFSLILESASTNQTSMYLCASSPGTRRGTEAFFGQGTRLTVV.

V is TRBV5-6 and J is TRBJ2-1; D may be TRBD1 (6 bases). Germline assignment: CDR1 SGHDT and CDR2 YYEEEE. V lost 3 bases to trimming and J lost 7 bases, with 8 bases between them. The CDR3 loop spans 12 amino acids. CDR3 sequence: CASSWTENEQFF. CDR3 nucleotides: TGTGCCAGCAGCTGGACAGAAAATGAGCAGTTCTTC.

The V gene is TRBV27, the J gene TRBJ1-3, with a tentative D call TRBD1 (5 bases). The CDR3 is 15 residues long. Germline lookup yields CDR1 MNHEY and CDR2 SMNVEV (reference sequence). Trimming shortened V by 3 bases and J by 0 bases, and 9 bases separated the two germline ends. The CDR3 region is CASSLAGRSGNTIYF. The CDR3 bases are TGTGCCAGCAGTTTGGCAGGGCGCTCTGGAAACACCATATATTTT.

This chain joins TRBV3-1 (or the pseudogene TRBV3-2) and TRBJ1-6; TRBD1 aligns across 10 bases. CDR3 size: 14 residues. Germline lookup yields CDR1 LGHDT and CDR2 YNNKEL (reference sequence). Trimming at V came to 5 bases and at J to 10 bases, leaving 5 bases not matched to a gene. CDR3 DNA sequence: TGTGCCAGCAGCGGGGGACAGGGGAACTCACCCCTCCACTTT. This translates into CASSGGQGNSPLHF.

V gene TRBV18 combines with J gene TRBJ2-7, with TRBD1 matching 7 bases. The CDR3 extends over 14 amino acids. CDR1 KGHSH and CDR2 LQKENI come from the germline V gene. After removal of 3 bases from V and 6 bases from J, the junction contained 8 bases not matched to a gene. The CDR3 is CASSPRQGVSEQYF. The CDR3 DNA reads as TGTGCCAGCTCACCTCGCCAGGGGGTTAGCGAGCAGTACTTC.